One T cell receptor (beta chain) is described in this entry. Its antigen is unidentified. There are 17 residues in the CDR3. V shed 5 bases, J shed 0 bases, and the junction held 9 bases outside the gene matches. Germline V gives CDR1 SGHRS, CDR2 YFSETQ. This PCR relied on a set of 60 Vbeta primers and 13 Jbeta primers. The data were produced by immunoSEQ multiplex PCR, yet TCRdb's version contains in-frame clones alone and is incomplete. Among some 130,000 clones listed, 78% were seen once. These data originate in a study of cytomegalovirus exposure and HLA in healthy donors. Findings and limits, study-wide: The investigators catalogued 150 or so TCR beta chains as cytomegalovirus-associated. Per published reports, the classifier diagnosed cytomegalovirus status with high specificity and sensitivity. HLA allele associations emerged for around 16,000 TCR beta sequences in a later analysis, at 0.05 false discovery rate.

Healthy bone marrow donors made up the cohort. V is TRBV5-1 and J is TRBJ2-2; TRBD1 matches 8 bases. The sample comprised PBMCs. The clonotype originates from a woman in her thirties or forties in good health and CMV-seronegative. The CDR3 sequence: CASSTSQGAPNTGELFF. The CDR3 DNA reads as TGCGCCAGCAGTACGTCTCAGGGGGCCCCGAACACCGGGGAGCTGTTTTTT.